This T cell receptor beta chain was recovered during a study of T cells in Graves' hyperthyroidism and ophthalmopathy. V shed 2 bases, J shed 9 bases, and the junction held 12 bases outside the gene matches. This CDR3 comprises 15 residues. The germline V gene encodes CDR1 SGHTA and CDR2 FQGTGA. TCR beta CDR3 regions were amplified from RNA. Researchers ran a first-round RT-PCR on the TCR CDR3 using the HTBI primer set. TCRdb itself ran the multiplex PCR reads through MiXCR, one entry per CDR3 protein. The sample lists roughly 170,000 distinct CDR3 sequences, 17% occurring once. This clonotype occurred many times. Graves' hyperthyroidism qualified as stable when ophthalmopathy did not progress within 18 months.

This chain joins TRBV7-3 and TRBJ1-1, with 7 positions matching TRBD1. Sequencing used blood. This receptor was taken from a woman between 45 and 65 years old with Graves' hyperthyroidism. CDR3 sequence: CASSLGSNRGLKAFF. CDR3 coding DNA: TGTGCCAGCAGCTTAGGGTCAAACAGGGGTCTGAAAGCTTTCTTT.